These T cell receptor beta chains were read from a single sample in a study of T cells in localized non-small cell lung cancer. The assay was immunoSEQ multiplex PCR, and TCRdb's table has in-frame clones only and misses some. Of roughly 38,000 clones in the sample, 86% were seen once. The sample was peripheral blood mononuclear cells, taken before any cancer treatment. The receptor source for this set is a male donor aged 60 or over with stage II lung adenocarcinoma. CDR3s include the opening cysteine and the closing phenylalanine or tryptophan. A D gene is named only where the DNA matches it firmly. Clone size is given for some rows only: seen once, a few or many times, or a class if the clone is expanded.

TRBJ1-5 | . | 12 | . | TRBV6-1 | CASSRPDQPQHF | TGTGCCAGCAGTAGGCCCGATCAGCCCCAGCATTTT
TRBJ2-1 | . | 16 | . | TRBV19 | CASSKASTDPYNEQFF | TGTGCCAGTAGTAAAGCTTCTACTGACCCCTACAATGAGCAGTTCTTC
TRBJ1-2 | TRBD1 | 15 | . | TRBV7-2 | CASSFGQASGYGYTF | TGTGCCAGCAGCTTTGGACAGGCATCGGGTTATGGCTACACCTTC
TRBJ2-5 | . | 15 | . | TRBV7-2 | CASSLSRGRAETQYF | TGTGCCAGCAGCTTATCGAGGGGCAGAGCAGAGACCCAGTACTTC
TRBJ2-1 | . | 15 | . | TRBV13 | CASSIRQNSYNEQFF | TGTGCCAGCTCCATCAGGCAAAACTCCTACAATGAGCAGTTCTTC
TRBJ2-1 | TRBD2 | 16 | . | TRBV11-3 | CASSPGGGLADNEQFF | TGTGCCAGCAGCCCCGGAGGGGGACTAGCGGACAATGAGCAGTTCTTC
TRBJ2-1 | TRBD2 | 14 | . | TRBV11-3 | CASSRAGLADEQFF | TGTGCCAGCAGCCGAGCGGGTCTAGCGGATGAGCAGTTCTTC
TRBJ2-7 | TRBD1 | 14 | . | TRBV5-1 | CASSLQGISYEQYF | TGCGCCAGCAGCCTACAGGGGATCTCCTACGAGCAGTACTTC
TRBJ1-5 | . | 13 | . | TRBV28 | CDTSGLSNQPQHF | TGCGATACTTCCGGTCTTAGCAATCAGCCCCAGCATTTT
TRBJ2-7 | . | 13 | . | TRBV12-5 | CASGFRGAYEQYF | TGTGCTAGTGGTTTTCGGGGAGCCTACGAGCAGTACTTC
TRBJ1-2 | . | 11 | few | TRBV29-1 | CSVGQGNGYTF | TGCAGCGTTGGCCAGGGAAATGGCTACACCTTC
TRBJ2-5 | TRBD1 | 13 | . | TRBV11-2 | CASSQDRGETQYF | TGTGCCAGCAGCCAGGACAGGGGGGAGACCCAGTACTTC
TRBJ1-4 | . | 20 | . | TRBV18 | CASSPFRTNSQEGTNEKLFF | TGTGCCAGCTCACCATTCCGGACCAACTCACAGGAGGGTACTAATGAAAAACTGTTTTTT
TRBJ2-3 | . | 11 | . | TRBV20-1 | CSAMFGDTQYF | TGCAGTGCTATGTTCGGCGATACGCAGTATTTT
TRBJ2-7 | . | 14 | . | TRBV5-1 | CASRIEGTSYEQYF | TGCGCCAGCAGAATTGAGGGAACCTCCTACGAGCAGTACTTC
TRBJ1-4 | TRBD1 | 15 | once | TRBV28 | CASSPGQGSSEKLFF | TGTGCCAGCAGCCCCGGACAGGGTAGTAGTGAAAAACTGTTTTTT
TRBJ2-6 | . | 15 | . | TRBV29-1 | CSVDRGSSGANVLTF | TGCAGCGTTGACAGGGGAAGCTCTGGGGCCAACGTCCTGACTTTC
TRBJ1-3 | . | 13 | . | TRBV11-3 | CASSVQDRGTIYF | TGTGCCAGCAGCGTACAGGACCGTGGCACCATATATTTT
TRBJ2-5 | TRBD2 | 15 | . | TRBV7-9 | CASSLLPSGQETQYF | TGTGCCAGCAGCTTATTGCCTAGCGGCCAAGAGACCCAGTACTTC
TRBJ1-2 | TRBD1 | 14 | . | TRBV28 | CASLHGDRGSGYTF | TGTGCCAGCCTCCATGGGGACAGGGGATCGGGCTACACCTTC
TRBJ2-5 | . | 15 | . | TRBV15 | CATSPRGVQGGTQYF | TGTGCCACCAGCCCCCGTGGAGTACAGGGAGGGACCCAGTACTTC
TRBJ2-3 | . | 14 | once | TRBV30 | CAWSHGPSTDTQYF | TGTGCCTGGAGTCATGGACCCAGCACAGATACGCAGTATTTT
TRBJ2-2 | . | 16 | . | TRBV15 | CATSRESPLVTGELFF | TGTGCCACCAGCAGAGAGTCACCACTAGTCACCGGGGAGCTGTTTTTT
TRBJ2-2 | TRBD2 | 18 | . | TRBV19 | CASSILAGPQTNTGELFF | TGTGCCAGTAGTATCCTAGCGGGCCCTCAGACCAACACCGGGGAGCTGTTTTTT
TRBJ1-1 | . | 14 | . | TRBV7-8 | CASSLDRVNTEAFF | TGTGCCAGCAGCTTAGACAGGGTGAACACTGAAGCTTTCTTT
TRBJ2-5 | . | 18 | . | TRBV30 | CAWSVPRRHPRGSETQYF | TGTGCCTGGAGTGTACCCCGCCGACATCCTAGAGGTTCGGAGACCCAGTACTTC
TRBJ2-2 | TRBD1 | 18 | . | TRBV27 | CASSLWGSGGPNTGELFF | TGTGCCAGCAGTCTATGGGGATCAGGGGGCCCCAACACCGGGGAGCTGTTTTTT
TRBJ1-2 | . | 13 | . | TRBV18 | CASFLDPKGGYTF | TGTGCCAGCTTCCTGGACCCTAAGGGTGGCTACACCTTC
TRBJ1-5 | . | 16 | . | TRBV19 | CASRRSGHQSNQPQHF | TGTGCCAGTAGGCGGTCGGGACACCAAAGCAATCAGCCCCAGCATTTT
TRBJ1-1 | . | 12 | . | TRBV29-1 | CSAAWGGTEAFF | TGCAGCGCTGCCTGGGGGGGAACTGAAGCTTTCTTT
TRBJ2-7 | . | 10 | . | TRBV29-1 | CSVIEGEQYF | TGCAGCGTTATAGAGGGGGAGCAGTACTTC
TRBJ2-7 | TRBD2 | 15 | . | TRBV7-3 | CASSTGTSGTYEQYF | TGTGCCAGCAGCACCGGGACTAGCGGGACCTACGAGCAGTACTTC
TRBJ2-2 | . | 16 | . | TRBV6-6 | CASRPPGGRWTGELFF | TGTGCCAGCCGTCCCCCCGGGGGCCGGTGGACCGGGGAGCTGTTTTTT
TRBJ1-1 | . | 13 | few | TRBV7-3 | CASSLERSSEAFF | TGTGCCAGCAGCCTCGAACGGAGCTCTGAAGCTTTCTTT
TRBJ2-1 | TRBD2 | 12 | . | TRBV2 | CASSAGTSVYFF | TGTGCCAGCAGTGCCGGGACTAGCGTGTATTTCTTC
TRBJ2-5 | TRBD2 | 16 | few | TRBV5-1 | CASSFAGTSIPETQYF | TGCGCCAGCAGCTTTGCCGGGACTAGTATTCCGGAGACCCAGTACTTC
TRBJ2-5 | . | 13 | . | TRBV9 | CASSARVSETQYF | TGTGCCAGCAGCGCCAGGGTTTCGGAGACCCAGTACTTC
TRBJ1-2 | . | 11 | . | TRBV20-1 | CSADSYYGYTF | TGCAGTGCGGACAGCTACTATGGCTACACCTTC
TRBJ2-1 | . | 11 | . | TRBV21-1 | CASSRGASAFF | TGTGCCAGCAGCCGAGGGGCTAGCGCGTTCTTC
TRBJ2-7 | . | 15 | medium-sized | TRBV5-1 | CASSLDGDLSYEQYF | TGCGCCAGCAGCTTGGACGGGGACCTCTCCTACGAGCAGTACTTC
TRBJ2-1 | . | 14 | . | TRBV6-1 | CASITAYSYNEQFF | TGTGCCAGCATTACTGCGTACTCCTACAATGAGCAGTTCTTC
TRBJ2-7 | TRBD2 | 16 | . | TRBV7-2 | CASSPLGLAGSYEQYF | TGTGCCAGCAGCCCCCTAGGGCTAGCGGGCTCCTACGAGCAGTACTTC
TRBJ2-1 | . | 13 | . | TRBV5-8 | CASSNPPGNEQFF | TGTGCCAGCAGCAACCCCCCGGGCAATGAGCAGTTCTTC
TRBJ2-7 | TRBD2 | 14 | . | TRBV4-2 | CASSQEWTSHEQYF | TGTGCCAGCAGCCAAGAATGGACTAGCCACGAGCAGTACTTC
TRBJ2-7 | TRBD2 | 14 | . | TRBV2 | CASKRDGDPYEQYF | TGTGCCAGCAAGCGGGACGGAGACCCCTACGAGCAGTACTTC
TRBJ2-1 | TRBD2 | 12 | . | TRBV7-2 | CASSFQAGGQFF | TGTGCCAGCAGCTTCCAAGCGGGAGGGCAGTTCTTC
TRBJ1-5 | TRBD1 | 12 | once | TRBV19 | CASRDREQPQHF | TGTGCCAGTAGGGACAGGGAACAGCCCCAGCATTTT
TRBJ1-5 | . | 11 | . | TRBV6-1 | CASSSGQPQHF | TGTGCCAGCAGCTCTGGACAGCCCCAGCATTTT
TRBJ1-1 | . | 14 | once | TRBV5-1 | CASSLVPWQAEAFF | TGCGCCAGCAGCTTGGTCCCCTGGCAGGCTGAAGCTTTCTTT
TRBJ2-2 | . | 14 | . | TRBV28 | CASSTTGYTGELFF | TGTGCCAGCAGTACGACAGGCTACACCGGAGAGCTGTTTTTT
TRBJ2-5 | TRBD1 | 14 | . | TRBV5-1 | CASSVDRAGETQYF | TGCGCCAGCAGCGTCGACAGGGCCGGAGAGACCCAGTACTTC
TRBJ2-3 | . | 15 | . | TRBV2 | CASSEGPGSQDTQYF | TGTGCCAGCAGTGAAGGGCCAGGGTCTCAGGATACGCAGTATTTT
TRBJ2-3 | TRBD2 | 16 | . | TRBV9 | CASSLQQRERSDTQYF | TGTGCCAGCAGCTTACAGCAGCGGGAGCGGTCAGATACGCAGTATTTT
TRBJ2-3 | TRBD1 | 16 | . | TRBV14 | CASSQEGQGGTDTQYF | TGTGCCAGCAGCCAAGAAGGACAGGGCGGCACAGATACGCAGTATTTT
TRBJ1-6 | TRBD1 | 14 | . | TRBV18 | CASSPEQGASPLHF | TGTGCCAGCTCACCAGAACAGGGGGCTTCACCCCTCCACTTT
TRBJ1-2 | TRBD1 | 15 | . | TRBV28 | CASRTTGGGARGYTF | TGTGCCAGCAGAACCACAGGGGGCGGGGCCCGAGGCTACACCTTC
TRBJ1-2 | . | 17 | . | TRBV18 | CASSPFSDPESNYGYTF | TGTGCCAGCTCACCATTTAGTGACCCGGAGTCTAACTATGGCTACACCTTC
TRBJ2-5 | . | 12 | . | TRBV18 | CASSPPGETQYF | TGTGCCAGCTCACCACCGGGAGAGACCCAGTACTTC